This TCR beta chain was sequenced during a study of regulatory T cells in long-lasting Graves disease. This clonotype occurred many times. Its antigen is undetermined. Time point defined: newly diagnosed GD, antithyroid drugs for less than 3 months. From RNA extracted from PBMCs, the TCR library was made. Study-wide findings and caveats: Because few samples were included, accuracy may have been lower.

With iRepertoire HTBI primers and Arm-PCR of CDR3 regions, TCR beta libraries were built. Each CDR3 protein is one row after TCRdb ran MiXCR on the multiplex PCR reads. The profile shows approximately 540,000 distinct CDR3 sequences, 12% of them singletons. V lost 5 bases and J 5 bases, leaving 9 bases between the germline ends. Germline-derived CDR1 and CDR2 are SGHTA and FQGNSA. The CDR3 is 12 amino acids. A further study also used this sample, focusing on T cells in Graves' hyperthyroidism and ophthalmopathy.

The TCR originated in a woman aged 25 to 45 with Graves disease. The chain has TRBV7-2 and TRBJ2-5; no definite D call. The material sequenced was peripheral blood mononuclear cells (PBMCs), taken at new diagnosis, from a patient treated with antithyroid drugs. CDR3 sequence (DNA): TGTGCCAGCAGCCGAGACGCGGAGACCCAGTACTTC. Translating gives CASSRDAETQYF.